These 22 T cell receptor beta chains were sequenced from one sample in a study of cytomegalovirus exposure and HLA in healthy donors. The PCR had 60 Vbeta and 13 Jbeta primers. The table came from immunoSEQ multiplex PCR; TCRdb's copy has only in-frame clones and leaves some out. This listing includes 80,000 or so clones. The material sequenced was PBMCs. These receptors all come from a man aged 50 to 59 in good health and CMV-seropositive.

This chain joins TRBV6-1 and TRBJ2-1; TRBD2 agrees at 8 bases. Per germline, CDR1 MNHNS and CDR2 SASEGT. Trimming at V came to 8 bases and at J to 8 bases, leaving 11 bases not matched to a gene. The CDR3 is 14 residues long. CDR3 protein: CASRAGGARYEQFF. Here the CDR3 DNA reads TGTGCCAGCCGGGCCGGGGGGGCGCGCTATGAGCAGTTCTTC.

This chain joins TRBV30 and TRBJ1-5; 7 bases agree with TRBD1. Germline V CDR1 and CDR2: GTSNPN, SVGIG (reference sequence). V was pared by 0 bases and J by 2 bases, with 7 bases of the junction left unmatched. There are 16 residues in the CDR3. CDR3 bases: TGTGCCTGGAGTGTCTCAGGGGGTTCCGGCAATCAGCCCCAGCATTTT. It yields the protein CAWSVSGGSGNQPQHF. Together with reference TRBV30 and TRBJ1-5, the CDR3 gives the full variable domain: SQTIHQWPATLVQPVGSPLSLECTVEGTSNPNLYWYRQAAGRGLQLLFYSVGIGQISSEVPQNLSASRPQDRQFILSSKKLLLSDSGFYLCAWSVSGGSGNQPQHFGDGTRLSIL.

The gene calls are TRBV6-5 and TRBJ1-2; no clear D gene. Germline V lookup: CDR1 MNHEY, CDR2 SVGAGI. Trimming removed 10 bases from V and 0 bases from J, with 9 bases in between. This CDR3 has 12 amino acids. The CDR3 nucleotides read TGTGCCACCATCGGTACTAACTATGGCTACACCTTC. It codes for CATIGTNYGYTF.

For the CDR3, the DNA is TGTGCCAGCAGTCCCTCATGGGCGGGAAACTACGAGCAGTACTTC. It codes for CASSPSWAGNYEQYF. The chain links TRBV6-1 to TRBJ2-7; possibly TRBD2 for D (6 bases). The germline V gene has CDR1 MNHNS and CDR2 SASEGT. V lost 5 bases and J 3 bases, leaving 17 bases between the germline ends. This CDR3 is 15 amino acids long.

The chain uses TRBV6-5 and TRBJ1-6; D is unresolved. With 7 bases removed from V and 6 bases from J, the gap between germline ends came to 13 bases. Per the germline V gene, CDR1 is MNHEY and CDR2 is SVGAGI. The CDR3 consists of 14 residues. The CDR3 DNA is TGTGCCAGCACCTTACAGTTGGCTAATTCACCCCTCCACTTT. Translated: CASTLQLANSPLHF.

The genes are TRBV28 and TRBJ1-2; D is possibly TRBD1 (5 bases). V lost 4 bases to trimming and J lost 8 bases, with 17 bases between them. This CDR3 is built from 14 residues. Per germline, CDR1 MDHEN and CDR2 SYDVKM. The CDR3 sequence is CASSSQGAPVGYTF. CDR3 DNA sequence: TGTGCCAGCAGTTCACAAGGGGCGCCGGTGGGCTACACCTTC.

The chain combines TRBV5-1 with TRBJ2-7; 10 bases map to TRBD2. The CDR3 runs 14 residues. Per the germline V gene, CDR1 is SGHRS and CDR2 is YFSETQ. V lost 2 bases to trimming and J lost 3 bases; unmatched junction nucleotides: 2. CDR3 DNA sequence: TGCGCCAGCAGCTTTGGACTAGCGGACTACGAGCAGTACTTC. This sequence encodes CASSFGLADYEQYF.

The chain uses TRBV6-6 and TRBJ2-7; 10 bases agree with TRBD1. Per the germline V gene, CDR1 is MNHNY and CDR2 is SVGAGI (reference sequence). This CDR3 region has 13 residues. J was trimmed by 4 bases and V by 8 bases; bases with no gene match: 5. CDR3 coding DNA: TGTGCCAGCGGTGGGACAGGGGATTACGAGCAGTACGTC. It is translated as CASGGTGDYEQYV.

The CDR3 spells CASSKGDNSPLHF. The CDR3 DNA sequence: TGTGCCAGCTCTAAGGGGGATAATTCACCCCTCCACTTT. The rearrangement links TRBV6-5 to TRBJ1-6; maybe TRBD1 (6 bases). The CDR3 spans 13 residues. Trimming removed 8 bases from V and 5 bases from J, with 10 bases in between. Germline CDR1 MNHEY, CDR2 SVGAGI.

The rearrangement joins TRBV29-1 to TRBJ1-5; 8 positions match TRBD1. Trimming removed 6 bases from V and 0 bases from J; junction bases left unmatched: 7. This CDR3 is 15 amino acids long. CDR1 is SQVTM and CDR2 is ANQGSEA in the germline V gene. The CDR3 bases are TGCAGCGTCTGCCAGGGGGCGTGTAGCAATCAGCCCCAGCATTTT. Translating gives CSVCQGACSNQPQHF.

The rearrangement joins TRBV5-6 to TRBJ1-1; D is perhaps TRBD1 (6 bases). The ends were cut back, 4 bases at V and 2 bases at J, with 12 bases in the middle. The germline gives CDR1 SGHDT, CDR2 YYEEEE. This CDR3 has 14 amino acids. CDR3 region: CASSLHGGNTEAFF. DNA for the CDR3: TGTGCCAGCAGCCTACATGGGGGCAACACTGAAGCTTTCTTT.

The chain employs TRBV25-1 and TRBJ2-5, with D possibly being TRBD1 (5 bases). The closer fit of TRBJ2-7 to the DNA end suggests the J call may be wrong. The CDR3 loop spans 13 amino acids. Germline V gives CDR1 MGHDK, CDR2 SYGVNS. CDR3 DNA sequence: TGTGCCAGCAGTGACAGACAGATTGGCGAGCAGTACTTC. This codes for CASSDRQIGEQYF.

This CDR3 is CASSRSGTGLYGYTF. CDR3 in DNA: TGTGCCAGCAGTAGATCCGGGACAGGACTCTATGGCTACACCTTC. The chain couples TRBV6-5 to TRBJ1-2, with 8 positions matching TRBD1. The CDR3 has 15 residues. The germline CDR1 and CDR2 sequences are MNHEY and SVGAGI. The J segment lost 4 bases and the V segment lost 5 bases, leaving 9 bases of the junction unmatched.

V is TRBV10-2 and J is TRBJ2-1; 13 nucleotides align to TRBD2. Germline assignment: CDR1 WSHSY and CDR2 SAAADI. The CDR3 is 14 residues long. V dropped 6 bases and J dropped 9; count of bases not matched to a gene: 5. CDR3 in DNA: TGCGCCAGCAGCTGGACTAGCGGGGGTAGTGAGCAGTTCTTC. Residues: CASSWTSGGSEQFF.

The V and J genes are TRBV19 and TRBJ2-7; the D gene is possibly TRBD1 (6 bases). This CDR3 contains 14 residues. V lost 6 bases and J lost 2, with 14 bases in between. Germline V gives CDR1 LNHDA, CDR2 SQIVND (reference sequence). As DNA, the CDR3 is TGTGCCAGTAGCCTAGGGGACACAACCTACGAGCAGTACTTC. Amino acid sequence: CASSLGDTTYEQYF.

The V call is TRBV30, the J call TRBJ1-5, with unresolved D. The CDR3 is made up of 14 amino acids. Trimming shortened V by 3 bases and J by 6 bases, and 15 bases separated the two germline ends. Germline V gene sequence: CDR1 GTSNPN, CDR2 SVGIG (reference sequence). In DNA form, the CDR3 reads TGTGCCTGGAGGGGTCCTTTTGAGGGTCAGCCCCAGCATTTT. It translates to CAWRGPFEGQPQHF.

The genes are TRBV4-2 and TRBJ1-2; D remains unclear. V was trimmed by 0 bases and J by 5 bases, leaving 16 bases between them. Germline V gives CDR1 LGHNA, CDR2 YNFKEQ. The CDR3 covers 16 residues. The CDR3 region has the DNA TGTGCCAGCAGCCAAGAAGGTCGCACAGCTTCGTATGGCTACACCTTC. It translates to CASSQEGRTASYGYTF.

The chain employs TRBV25-1 and TRBJ1-1; 9 positions match TRBD1. Germline CDR1 and CDR2: MGHDK and SYGVNS. V dropped 5 bases and J dropped 3; count of bases not matched to a gene: 10. The CDR3 has 16 amino acids. CDR3 in DNA: TGTGCCAGCAGTCCAACTTTACAGGGGGCGGACACTGAAGCTTTCTTT. This gives the protein CASSPTLQGADTEAFF.

This rearrangement joins TRBV19 to TRBJ1-2; TRBD1 might be the D (6 bases). V lost 5 bases, J lost 6 bases, and 10 bases lay in between. This CDR3 is built from 12 residues. Germline V CDR1 and CDR2: LNHDA, SQIVND (reference sequence). In nucleotides, the CDR3 is TGTGCCAGTAGTTTTGAGGGGGATGGCTACACCTTC. It yields the protein CASSFEGDGYTF.

The CDR3 coding sequence is TGTGCCAGCAGCTTAGGATTAGGGGGACTAGCGAAGTTCCAAGAGACCCAGTACTTC. Amino acid sequence: CASSLGLGGLAKFQETQYF. The chain is built from TRBV7-2 and TRBJ2-5; 10 nucleotides agree with TRBD2. Germline trimming cut 1 base from V and 1 base from J; bases unmatched to any gene: 12. The length of the CDR3 is 19 residues. The germline gives CDR1 SGHTA, CDR2 FQGNSA.

The V call is TRBV6-1, the J call TRBJ2-5; D not resolved. Trimming left V 5 bases short and J 5 bases short, with 12 bases between. Germline V gene data show CDR1 as MNHNS and CDR2 as SASEGT. The CDR3 has 13 amino acids. The CDR3 coding sequence is TGTGCCAGCAGTACCGAGCCGCGGGAGACCCAGTACTTC. Residues: CASSTEPRETQYF.

This chain uses TRBV15 with TRBJ1-2; 10 nucleotides agree with TRBD1. Unmatched junction bases numbered 10, after V lost 5 bases and J lost 4 bases. This CDR3 has 16 residues. Germline V gene data show CDR1 as LNHNV and CDR2 as YYDKDF (reference sequence). CDR3: CATSPPGQGGTYGYTF. The CDR3 nucleotides are TGTGCCACCAGCCCTCCCGGACAGGGGGGGACCTATGGCTACACCTTC.